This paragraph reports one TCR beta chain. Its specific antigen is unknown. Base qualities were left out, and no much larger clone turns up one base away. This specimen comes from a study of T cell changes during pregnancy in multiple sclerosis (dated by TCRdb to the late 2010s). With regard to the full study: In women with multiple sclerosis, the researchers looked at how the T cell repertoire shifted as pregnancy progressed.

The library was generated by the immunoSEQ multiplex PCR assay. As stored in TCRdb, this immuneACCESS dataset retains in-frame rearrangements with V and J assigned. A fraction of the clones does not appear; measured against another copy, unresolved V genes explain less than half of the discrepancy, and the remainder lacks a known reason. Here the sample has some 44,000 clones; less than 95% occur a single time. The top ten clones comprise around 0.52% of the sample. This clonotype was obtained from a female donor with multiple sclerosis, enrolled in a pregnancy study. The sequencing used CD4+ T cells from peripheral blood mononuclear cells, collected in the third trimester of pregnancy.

The DNA reads TGTGCCAGCAGCCGAACTAGCGAGTACTACAATGAGCAGTTCTTC. It encodes CASSRTSEYYNEQFF. The chain links TRBV7-9 with TRBJ2-1; 7 bases in the junction line up with TRBD2. From cysteine to phenylalanine, the CDR3 is 15 amino acids long. CDR3 DNA only is kept here, 45 bases in frame from base 1. The germline V and J ends show losses of 5 bases and 3 bases respectively, and no gene match explains 7 bases of the junction. The germline V gene (reference sequence) specifies SEHNR as CDR1 and FQNEAQ as CDR2.